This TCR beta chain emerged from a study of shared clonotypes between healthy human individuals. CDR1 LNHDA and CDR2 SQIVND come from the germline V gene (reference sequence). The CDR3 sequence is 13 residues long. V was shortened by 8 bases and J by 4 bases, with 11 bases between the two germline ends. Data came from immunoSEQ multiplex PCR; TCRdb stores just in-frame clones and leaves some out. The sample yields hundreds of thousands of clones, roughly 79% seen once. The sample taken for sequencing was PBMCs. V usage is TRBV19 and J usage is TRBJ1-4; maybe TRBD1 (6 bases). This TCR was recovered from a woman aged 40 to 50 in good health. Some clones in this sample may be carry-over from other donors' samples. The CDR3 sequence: CASGQPHNEKLFF. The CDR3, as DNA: TGTGCCAGTGGACAGCCTCATAATGAAAAACTGTTTTTT.